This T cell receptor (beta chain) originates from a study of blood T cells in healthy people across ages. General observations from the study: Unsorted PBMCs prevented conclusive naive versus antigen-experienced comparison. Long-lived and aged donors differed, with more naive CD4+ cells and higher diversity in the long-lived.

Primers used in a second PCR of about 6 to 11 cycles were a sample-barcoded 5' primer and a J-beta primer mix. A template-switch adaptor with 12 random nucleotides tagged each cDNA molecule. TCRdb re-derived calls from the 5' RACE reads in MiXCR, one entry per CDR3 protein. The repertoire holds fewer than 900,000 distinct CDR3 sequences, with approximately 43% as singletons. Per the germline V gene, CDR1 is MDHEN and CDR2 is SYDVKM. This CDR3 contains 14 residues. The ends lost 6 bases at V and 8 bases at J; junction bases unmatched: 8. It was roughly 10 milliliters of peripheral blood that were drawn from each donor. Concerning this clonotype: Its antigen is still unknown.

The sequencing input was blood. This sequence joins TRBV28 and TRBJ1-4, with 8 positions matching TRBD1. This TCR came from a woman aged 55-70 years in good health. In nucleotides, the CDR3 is TGTGCCAGCAGGGCGACAGGGGAGAGAGAAAAACTGTTTTTT. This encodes CASRATGEREKLFF.